This paragraph covers one T cell receptor beta chain sequence. The antigen is not known. This sample is part of a study of T cell responses to AZD1222 COVID-19 vaccine. Study-level points and caveats: No day 14 peak samples; only post-peak repertoires were characterized. Donors were largely white British and mainly female; clonal diversity was possibly underestimated. Spike as a whole was targeted by vaccine-associated CD4 TCRs, dominant at 160-218 and 743-854. Targeting of unmutated variant regions was reportedly seen in nearly half of spike-specific TCRs.

Sequencing was performed with immunoSEQ multiplex PCR; in TCRdb, only in-frame clones are kept and a portion is missing. The sample shows 130,000 or so clones, about 89% of them seen only once. The sequencing here drew on peripheral blood, taken 28 days after the second dose of the MenACWY control vaccine. The clonotype was recovered from an adult who received the MenACWY meningococcal vaccine as a control.

CDR3 sequence (DNA): TGTGCCAGTAGTATACGGGGCGACGAGCAGTACTTC. Amino acids: CASSIRGDEQYF. This chain links TRBV19 with TRBJ2-7; TRBD1 or TRBD2 may be the D gene (5 bases each). The V gene's germline CDR1 is LNHDA and CDR2 SQIVND (reference sequence). This CDR3 has 12 amino acids. V dropped 2 bases and J dropped 5 bases, with 7 bases sitting between them.